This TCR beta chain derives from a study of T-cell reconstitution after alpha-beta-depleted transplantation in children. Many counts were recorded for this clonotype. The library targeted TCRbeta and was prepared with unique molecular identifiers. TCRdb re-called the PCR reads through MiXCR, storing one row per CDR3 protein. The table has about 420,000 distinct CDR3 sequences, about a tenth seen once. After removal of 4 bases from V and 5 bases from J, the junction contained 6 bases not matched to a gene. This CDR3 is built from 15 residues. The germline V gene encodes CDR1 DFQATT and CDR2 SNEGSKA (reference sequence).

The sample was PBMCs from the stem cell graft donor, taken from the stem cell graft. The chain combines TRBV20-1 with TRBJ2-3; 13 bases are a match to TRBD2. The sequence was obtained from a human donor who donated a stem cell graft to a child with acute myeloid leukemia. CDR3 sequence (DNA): TGCAGTGCTAACGGACTAGCGGGAGTAATAGATACGCAGTATTTT. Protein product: CSANGLAGVIDTQYF.